This T cell receptor beta chain was sequenced in a study of blood T cells in healthy people across ages. As regards this clonotype: Its cognate antigen is unknown.

A second PCR of 7 to 11 cycles used a sample-barcoded 5' primer and a J-beta primer mix. Each cDNA molecule was tagged by a template-switch adaptor that had 12 random nucleotides. TCRdb recomputed calls from the 5' RACE reads with MiXCR, one row per CDR3 protein. The sample has around 1.1 million distinct CDR3 sequences; more than 30% are singletons. Germline loops: CDR1 LGHDT, CDR2 YNNKEL (reference sequence). Trimming cost V 0 bases and J 2 bases, with 8 bases left between them. The CDR3 sequence is 14 residues long. Broader study findings: Without sorted subsets, naive and antigen-experienced compartments could not be conclusively compared. Diversity of TCR beta per million T cells declined in a roughly linear way with age.

The V call is TRBV3-1, the J call TRBJ2-7, with D hard to call. Sequenced input: blood. The clonotype was recovered from a man aged 18 to 30 in good health. CDR3 sequence reads: CASSQDFQAYEQYF. Here the CDR3 DNA reads TGTGCCAGCAGCCAAGATTTCCAGGCCTACGAGCAGTACTTC.